This T cell receptor (beta chain) was sequenced during a study of CD8 T cells in Susac syndrome. CD8+ and CD4+ T cells circulating in blood were sequenced for TCR beta. FACS was used to enrich TEMRA cells, whereas the CD8+ and CD4+ T cells were obtained by negative isolation. Trimming took 2 bases from V and 10 from J, leaving 11 bases between them. This CDR3 is 13 amino acids long. The V gene's germline CDR1 is KGHDR and CDR2 SFDVKD. Reverse transcription of about 0.5 to 1 ug RNA was carried out with random hexamers. Using its own MiXCR run on the immunoSEQ multiplex PCR reads, TCRdb lists one record per CDR3 protein. This sample has 150,000 to 200,000 distinct CDR3 sequences, with approximately 95% found just once.

Sequencing input: CD4+ T cells from PBMCs. V usage is TRBV24-1 and J usage is TRBJ2-1; D unclear. This receptor was obtained from a human donor in good health. CDR3 bases: TGTGCCACCAGTGATTCCCTCCCTGGGGAGCAGTTCTTC. It encodes CATSDSLPGEQFF.